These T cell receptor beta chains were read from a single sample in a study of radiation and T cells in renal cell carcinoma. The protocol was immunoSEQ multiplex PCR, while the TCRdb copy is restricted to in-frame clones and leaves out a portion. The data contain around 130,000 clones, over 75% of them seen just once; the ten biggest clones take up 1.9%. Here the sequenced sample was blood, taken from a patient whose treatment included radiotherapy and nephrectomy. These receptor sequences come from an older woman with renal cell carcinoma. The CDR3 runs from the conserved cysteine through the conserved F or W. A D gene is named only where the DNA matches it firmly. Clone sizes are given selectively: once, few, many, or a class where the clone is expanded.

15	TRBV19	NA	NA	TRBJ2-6	CASSSPGSGANVLTF	TGTGCCAGTAGTTCTCCGGGGTCTGGGGCCAACGTCCTGACTTTC
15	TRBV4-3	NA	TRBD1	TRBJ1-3	CASSQVQGVRNTIYF	TGCGCCAGCAGCCAAGTGCAGGGGGTCAGAAACACCATATATTTT
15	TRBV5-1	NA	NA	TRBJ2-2	CASSRTEGHTGELFF	TGCGCCAGCAGCAGGACAGAAGGCCACACCGGGGAGCTGTTTTTT
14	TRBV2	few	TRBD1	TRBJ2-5	CASTRDRGQETQYF	TGTGCCAGCACCCGGGACAGGGGGCAAGAGACCCAGTACTTC
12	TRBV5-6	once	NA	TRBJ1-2	CASSPRAYGYTF	TGTGCCAGCAGCCCCAGGGCCTATGGCTACACCTTC
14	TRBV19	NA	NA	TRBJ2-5	CASSITYREETQYF	TGTGCCAGTAGTATCACGTACAGAGAAGAGACCCAGTACTTC
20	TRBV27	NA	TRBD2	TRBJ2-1	CASSSPGLAGGISSYNEQFF	TGTGCCAGCAGTTCTCCGGGACTAGCGGGAGGGATCAGCTCCTACAATGAGCAGTTCTTC
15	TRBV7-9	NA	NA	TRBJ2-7	CASSSTNYAGSEQYF	TGTGCCAGCAGCTCCACCAACTACGCAGGGAGCGAGCAGTACTTC
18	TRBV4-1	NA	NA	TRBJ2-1	CASSRSATGVTSYNEQFF	TGCGCCAGCAGCCGTTCAGCAACGGGGGTAACCTCCTACAATGAGCAGTTCTTC
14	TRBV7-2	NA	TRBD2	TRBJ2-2	CASSQGLATGELFF	TGTGCCAGCAGCCAAGGACTAGCGACCGGGGAGCTGTTTTTT
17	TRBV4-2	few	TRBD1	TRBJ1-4	CASSRTRIDRGGEKLFF	TGTGCCAGCAGCCGGACCCGAATTGACAGGGGAGGCGAAAAACTGTTTTTT
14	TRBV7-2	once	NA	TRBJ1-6	CASSWDTANSPLHF	TGTGCCAGCAGCTGGGACACGGCTAATTCACCCCTCCACTTT
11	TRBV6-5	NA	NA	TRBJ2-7	CASSYSGLQYF	TGTGCCAGCAGTTACTCCGGGTTGCAGTACTTC
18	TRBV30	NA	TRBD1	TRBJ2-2	CAWSWKGANRGNPGELFF	TGTGCCTGGAGTTGGAAGGGGGCGAACAGGGGTAATCCCGGGGAGCTGTTTTTT
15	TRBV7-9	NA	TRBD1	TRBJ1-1	CASSFPTGMNTEAFF	TGTGCCAGCAGCTTCCCGACAGGGATGAACACTGAAGCTTTCTTT
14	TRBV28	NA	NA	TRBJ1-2	CASATGGVNYGYTF	TGTGCCAGCGCCACGGGGGGCGTTAACTATGGCTACACCTTC
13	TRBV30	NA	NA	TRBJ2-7	CAWSVTGTYEQYF	TGTGCCTGGAGTGTCACAGGGACCTACGAGCAGTACTTC
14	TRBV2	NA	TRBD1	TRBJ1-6	CASSLQGAYSPLHF	TGTGCCAGCAGCTTACAGGGGGCTTATTCACCCCTCCACTTT
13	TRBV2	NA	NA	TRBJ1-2	CATNGRGADGYTF	TGTGCCACCAACGGTCGGGGGGCGGATGGCTACACCTTC
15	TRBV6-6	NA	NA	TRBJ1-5	CASRSDLGSGQPQHF	TGTGCCAGTAGAAGTGACCTCGGGTCCGGGCAGCCCCAGCATTTT
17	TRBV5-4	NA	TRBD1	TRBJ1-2	CASSPTTGLGVDYGYTF	TGTGCCAGCAGCCCTACGACAGGGTTGGGCGTTGACTATGGCTACACCTTC
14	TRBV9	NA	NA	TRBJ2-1	CASSVLSSYNEQFF	TGTGCCAGCAGCGTACTTAGCTCCTACAATGAGCAGTTCTTC
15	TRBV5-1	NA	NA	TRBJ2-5	CASSLGAAIQETQYF	TGCGCCAGCAGCTTGGGTGCAGCCATCCAAGAGACCCAGTACTTC
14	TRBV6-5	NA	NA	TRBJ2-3	CASSYTRRADTQYF	TGTGCCAGCAGTTACACCCGGAGGGCAGATACGCAGTATTTT
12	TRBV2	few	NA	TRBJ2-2	CATRQEAGELFF	TGTGCCACCCGACAGGAAGCCGGGGAGCTGTTTTTT
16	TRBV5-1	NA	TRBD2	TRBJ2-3	CASSVSLAGGTDTQYF	TGCGCCAGCAGCGTATCACTAGCGGGCGGCACAGATACGCAGTATTTT
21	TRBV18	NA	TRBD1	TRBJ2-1	CASSPRNKQGALWREQETEFF	TGTGCCAGCTCACCACGAAACAAACAGGGGGCTTTGTGGCGGGAGCAGGAGACGGAGTTCTTC
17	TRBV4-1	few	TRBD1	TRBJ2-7	CASSQIPGQGALYEQYF	TGCGCCAGCAGCCAAATTCCGGGACAGGGGGCCCTCTACGAGCAGTACTTC
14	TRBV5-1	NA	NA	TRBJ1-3	CASSFGDPGNTIYF	TGCGCCAGCAGCTTTGGCGACCCTGGAAACACCATATATTTT